The 32 T cell receptor beta chains reported below all come from one sample, sequenced in a study of blood T cell repertoires in COVID-19. The protocol was immunoSEQ multiplex PCR, while the TCRdb copy is restricted to in-frame clones and leaves out a portion. The sample contains 150,000 to 160,000 clones, roughly 80% of which appear only once. The sequenced sample was peripheral blood. These receptors all stem from a woman aged 55-75 years with acute or convalescent COVID-19.

In this sample, this clone turned up a few times. This sequence joins TRBV3-1 (or the pseudogene TRBV3-2) and TRBJ1-2; no clear D. The CDR3 totals 13 residues. Per the germline V gene, CDR1 is LGHDT and CDR2 is YNNKEL (reference sequence). V was trimmed by 1 base and J by 4 bases, leaving 7 bases between them. The CDR3 spells CASSQAPLYGYTF. DNA of the CDR3: TGTGCCAGCAGCCAAGCCCCTCTCTATGGCTACACCTTC.

For this clone: The same CDR3 also results from other DNA sequences found in this sample. This CDR3 reads CASSLGAGNSPLHF. The CDR3 DNA is TGCGCCAGCAGCTTGGGGGCAGGGAATTCACCCCTCCACTTT. V and J are TRBV5-1 and TRBJ1-6, with D possibly being TRBD1 (5 bases). Germline V gene sequence: CDR1 SGHRS, CDR2 YFSETQ. This CDR3 region has 14 residues. Trimming took off 0 bases at V and 7 bases at J, with 8 bases between the two ends.

The rearrangement links TRBV4-1 to TRBJ1-5; no reliable D call. This CDR3 has 15 residues. V lost 0 bases to trimming and J lost 5 bases, with 11 bases between them. Germline V CDR1 and CDR2: MGHRA, YSYEKL. The CDR3 DNA reads TGCGCCAGCAGCCAAGATCAGGCAGGCTATCAGCCCCAGCATTTT. Amino acids: CASSQDQAGYQPQHF.

J is TRBJ1-2 and V is TRBV5-4; D is possibly TRBD1 (6 bases). Germline-derived CDR1 and CDR2 are SGHNT and YYREEE (reference sequence). V was cut by 5 bases and J by 4 bases, with 15 bases left in between. CDR3 length: 14 amino acids. The CDR3 loop reads CASRRIGQSYGYTF. DNA of the CDR3: TGTGCCAGCAGGAGGATTGGACAGAGCTATGGCTACACCTTC.

The gene calls are TRBV9 and TRBJ2-1; 7 bases map to TRBD1. Trimming took 3 bases from V and 5 from J; bases not matched to a gene: 8. The CDR3 runs 15 residues. CDR1 SGDLS and CDR2 YYNGEE come from the germline V gene. CDR3 nucleotide sequence: TGTGCCAGCAGCGCTCCCGGGACAGTCGACAATGAGCAGTTCTTC. Amino acids: CASSAPGTVDNEQFF.

This clone turned up a few times. V usage is TRBV3-1 (or the pseudogene TRBV3-2) and J usage is TRBJ2-2; possible D gene TRBD1, 6 bases. CDR1 is LGHDT, CDR2 YNNKEL, per germline (reference sequence). Trimming cost V 4 bases and J 5 bases, with 20 bases left between them. This CDR3 comprises 17 residues. The CDR3 bases are TGTGCCAGCAGCCCAAGACTGGTGACAGGACCAACCGGGGAGCTGTTTTTT. As protein: CASSPRLVTGPTGELFF.

This clone was observed once. The chain uses TRBV24-1 and TRBJ2-1; D may be TRBD1 (6 bases). V was trimmed by 2 bases and J by 7 bases, leaving 17 bases between them. CDR1 KGHDR and CDR2 SFDVKD come from the germline V gene. The CDR3 length is 16 residues. The CDR3 DNA reads TGTGCCACCAGTGATTACGCCCGGGCAGGGGATAATGAGCAGTTCTTC. Protein: CATSDYARAGDNEQFF.

The chain recombines TRBV9 with TRBJ1-3; the D gene is possibly TRBD1 (5 bases). The CDR3 is 16 residues long. Per the germline V gene, CDR1 is SGDLS and CDR2 is YYNGEE. Deletions cut 0 bases from V and 0 bases from J, with 10 bases between. The CDR3, as DNA: TGTGCCAGCAGCGTAGGAGCAGGGTACTCTGGAAACACCATATATTTT. Translating gives CASSVGAGYSGNTIYF.

A single count supports this clone. V is TRBV4-1 and J is TRBJ2-7, with D tentatively TRBD2 (5 bases). The CDR3 covers 15 residues. Looked up from germline, CDR1 is MGHRA and CDR2 is YSYEKL. The V and J ends lost 1 base and 1 base respectively, with 11 bases between them. In DNA form, the CDR3 reads TGCGCCAGCAGCCAAGCCCCCGGGGATTCCTACGAGCAGTACGTC. It is translated as CASSQAPGDSYEQYV.

The CDR3 sequence is CASTPTSAGAVEAFF. The DNA for the CDR3 is TGTGCCAGCACTCCCACGAGTGCAGGGGCGGTCGAGGCTTTCTTT. V is TRBV6-6 and J is TRBJ1-1; D is possibly TRBD1 (6 bases). The germline V gene encodes CDR1 MNHNY and CDR2 SVGAGI (reference sequence). V gave up 7 bases and J gave up 11 bases, with 26 bases separating them. CDR3 length: 15 residues.

This chain joins TRBV28 and TRBJ1-6, with 7 bases matching TRBD1. Germline assignment: CDR1 MDHEN and CDR2 SYDVKM. This CDR3 comprises 16 residues. Trimming removed 10 bases from V and 2 bases from J; junction bases left unmatched: 11. The chain's CDR3 is CATYPKGAAYNSPLHF. CDR3 bases: TGTGCCACCTATCCGAAGGGGGCTGCCTATAATTCACCCCTCCACTTT.

This sequence joins TRBV19 and TRBJ1-1; TRBD1 matches at 10 bases. The CDR3 extends over 15 amino acids. The J segment lost 0 bases and the V segment lost 7 bases, leaving 5 bases of the junction unmatched. Germline CDR1 reads LNHDA; CDR2 reads SQIVND (reference sequence). CDR3 in amino acids: CASTRQGAMNTEAFF. In nucleotides, the CDR3 is TGTGCCAGTACCAGACAGGGGGCGATGAACACTGAAGCTTTCTTT.

The rearrangement uses TRBV10-1 and TRBJ2-3; TRBD2 matches 12 bases. The junction had 1 base not matched to a gene; V was cut back by 2 bases and J by 4 bases. Germline assignment: CDR1 WNHNN and CDR2 SYGVQD (reference sequence). This CDR3 comprises 15 residues. The CDR3 DNA reads as TGCGCCAGCAGTGAGGGGACTAGCGGGCCAGATACGCAGTATTTT. This codes for CASSEGTSGPDTQYF.

The rearrangement uses TRBV5-1 and TRBJ1-2; tentatively, D is TRBD1 (6 bases). Germline lookup yields CDR1 SGHRS and CDR2 YFSETQ. Trimming left V 2 bases short and J 6 bases short, with 11 bases between. This CDR3 has 13 residues. The CDR3: CASSFRGPDGYTF. DNA for the CDR3: TGCGCCAGCAGCTTCAGGGGCCCAGATGGCTACACCTTC.

The table lists this clone with a few counts. The CDR3 loop is CASSTTKNTEAFF. The CDR3 DNA reads TGTGCCAGCAGTACAACAAAGAACACTGAAGCTTTCTTT. The V and J genes are TRBV6-5 and TRBJ1-1, with no clear D. This CDR3 region has 13 residues. V was clipped by 5 bases and J by 1 base, with 8 bases between them. The germline gives CDR1 MNHEY, CDR2 SVGAGI.

This clone has just one count. This chain uses TRBV7-9 with TRBJ1-1, with D perhaps TRBD1 (6 bases). The CDR3 covers 13 residues. Trimming removed 1 base at V and 6 bases at J, with 9 bases between. CDR1 is SEHNR and CDR2 is FQNEAQ in the germline V gene (reference sequence). CDR3 amino acids: CASSLEGGAEAFF. CDR3 nucleotides: TGTGCCAGCAGCTTAGAAGGGGGTGCTGAAGCTTTCTTT.

Points on this clone: Compared with germline, one end of the junction differs, possibly owing to a read error. This chain links TRBV6-5 with TRBJ1-2; D is undetermined. The CDR3 runs 13 residues. Germline values: CDR1 MNHEY, CDR2 SVGAGI. The CDR3 here is CASRRGENYSYTF. As DNA, the CDR3 is TGTGCCAGCAGGCGGGGAGAGAACTATAGCTACACCTTC.

The chain is built from TRBV6-4 and TRBJ2-1; tentatively, D is TRBD2 (7 bases). Trimming stripped 5 bases from V and 9 bases from J, with 20 bases between. This CDR3 is built from 15 residues. The V gene's germline CDR1 is MRHNA and CDR2 SNTAGT. The chain's CDR3 is CASSTTGGSRVEQFF. CDR3 DNA sequence: TGTGCCAGCAGTACAACGGGGGGCTCCCGTGTTGAGCAGTTCTTC.

The V gene is TRBV4-2, the J gene TRBJ1-2, with TRBD1 as a possible D gene (5 bases). CDR1 and CDR2 (germline): LGHNA, YNFKEQ. V was pared by 0 bases and J by 1 base, with 9 bases between. This CDR3 is 15 amino acids long. The CDR3 sequence is CASSQEAGINYGYTF. The CDR3 DNA is TGTGCCAGCAGCCAAGAGGCAGGGATTAACTATGGCTACACCTTC.

This clone was found a few times. This sequence joins TRBV18 and TRBJ2-5, with 12 bases fitting TRBD2. The trim removed 3 bases at V and 4 bases at J, leaving 9 bases unmatched. The CDR3 sequence is 17 residues long. Germline CDR1 is KGHSH and CDR2 is LQKENI. The CDR3 spells CASSPSSGGAIGETQYF. The CDR3 DNA reads TGTGCCAGCTCACCGTCTAGCGGGGGGGCAATTGGAGAGACCCAGTACTTC. Filled out from reference TRBV18 and TRBJ2-5, the complete variable domain reads NAGVMQNPRHLVRRRGQEARLRCSPMKGHSHVYWYRQLPEEGLKFMVYLQKENIIDESGMPKERFSAEFPKEGPSILRIQQVVRGDSAAYFCASSPSSGGAIGETQYFGPGTRLLVL.

The J gene is TRBJ1-1, the V gene TRBV6-6, with D uncertain. Germline CDR1 reads MNHNY; CDR2 reads SVGAGI (reference sequence). V dropped 9 bases and J dropped 6 bases, with 11 bases sitting between them. The length of the CDR3 is 11 residues. In nucleotides, the CDR3 is TGTGCCAGTATCAGTGGAGCTGAAGCTTTCTTT. Encoded protein: CASISGAEAFF.

The sample holds a few counts of this clone. This chain joins TRBV6-6 and TRBJ1-4; 11 bases map to TRBD1. Germline trimming cut 5 bases from V and 8 bases from J; bases unmatched to any gene: 7. Germline CDR1 is MNHNY and CDR2 is SVGAGI (reference sequence). The CDR3 covers 15 residues. Written as DNA, the CDR3 is TGTGCCAGCAGTGACCCGGGACAGGGGGGCGAAAAACTGTTTTTT. It yields the protein CASSDPGQGGEKLFF.

This chain connects TRBV2 to TRBJ2-2; 8 bases are a match to TRBD1. The germline V gene encodes CDR1 SNHLY and CDR2 FYNNEI. The CDR3 sequence is 15 residues long. V shed 8 bases and J 1 base; nucleotides not matched to a gene: 6. CDR3 DNA sequence: TGTGCCAGCCCCTCCGGGACAGGGAACACCGGGGAGCTGTTTTTT. Protein sequence: CASPSGTGNTGELFF.

The chain employs TRBV30 and TRBJ2-5; D is perhaps TRBD1 (5 bases). The germline V gene has CDR1 GTSNPN and CDR2 SVGIG (reference sequence). Trimming removed 5 bases from V and 5 bases from J, with 18 bases in between. The CDR3 length is 14 residues. The CDR3 nucleotides read TGTGCCTGGGAGGCAAAGGGGTTTTTGGAGACCCAGTACTTC. Translated, it gives CAWEAKGFLETQYF.

This CDR3 reads CASSSHVGDREGSMDSPLHF. The CDR3 DNA is TGTGCCAGCAGCAGTCACGTCGGGGACAGAGAGGGGTCGATGGATTCACCCCTCCACTTT. The V and J genes are TRBV21-1 and TRBJ1-6; the D call of TRBD1 is as the table states it, not checked on the DNA. TRBV21-1 is marked as a pseudogene. This CDR3 is 20 amino acids long.

The rearrangement joins TRBV6-5 to TRBJ2-3; 8 positions agree with TRBD2. V was clipped by 10 bases and J by 2 bases; unmatched bases: 11. Germline assignment: CDR1 MNHEY and CDR2 SVGAGI. The CDR3 sequence is 15 residues long. The CDR3 sequence: CAINTGLAITDTQYF. The CDR3 DNA sequence: TGTGCCATCAACACAGGACTAGCCATCACAGATACGCAGTATTTT.

J is TRBJ1-2 and V is TRBV7-9; 7 bases line up with TRBD1. The length of the CDR3 is 16 residues. Per the germline V gene, CDR1 is SEHNR and CDR2 is FQNEAQ (reference sequence). With V trimmed by 3 bases and J by 5 bases, 12 bases remained unmatched. Here the CDR3 reads CASSFGTDFPPYGYTF. CDR3 coding DNA: TGTGCCAGCAGCTTCGGGACAGATTTTCCTCCTTATGGCTACACCTTC.

This clone was counted only a few times. The CDR3 here is CASTGQGIWEQYF. Written as DNA, the CDR3 is TGTGCCAGCACCGGACAGGGGATTTGGGAGCAGTACTTC. The chain combines TRBV2 with TRBJ2-7; 9 bases agree with TRBD1. This CDR3 contains 13 residues. The V and J ends lost 7 bases and 7 bases, in that order; junction bases with no gene match: 8. Germline CDR1 reads SNHLY; CDR2 reads FYNNEI.

The chain uses TRBV3-1 (or the pseudogene TRBV3-2) and TRBJ1-2; no firm D call. V dropped 1 base and J dropped 6 bases, with 18 bases sitting between them. Looked up from germline, CDR1 is LGHDT and CDR2 is YNNKEL (reference sequence). CDR3 length: 16 residues. The CDR3 loop is CASSQGRVKGVNGYTF. CDR3 DNA: TGTGCCAGCAGCCAAGGAAGGGTGAAGGGAGTAAATGGCTACACCTTC.

The rearrangement links TRBV2 to TRBJ2-1; 7 positions agree with TRBD1. Trimming removed 0 bases from V and 10 bases from J; junction bases left unmatched: 9. CDR1 and CDR2 from the germline V gene are SNHLY and FYNNEI. The length of the CDR3 is 15 residues. This CDR3 reads CASSEAGTVKGEQFF. CDR3 DNA: TGTGCCAGCAGTGAAGCTGGGACAGTCAAGGGAGAGCAGTTCTTC. The variable domain in full, completed from reference TRBV2 and TRBJ2-1, reads EPEVTQTPSHQVTQMGQEVILRCVPISNHLYFYWYRQILGQKVEFLVSFYNNEISEKSEIFDDQFSVERPDGSNFTLKIRSTKLEDSAMYFCASSEAGTVKGEQFFGPGTRLTVL.

This clone was found a few times. The chain links TRBV19 to TRBJ1-1; no definite D call. The V end lost 6 bases, the J end lost 0 bases, and 8 bases lay between the germline ends. Germline V gives CDR1 LNHDA, CDR2 SQIVND (reference sequence). This CDR3 has 13 residues. The CDR3 loop reads CASRTTVNTEAFF. CDR3 nucleotide sequence: TGTGCCAGTAGAACCACTGTGAACACTGAAGCTTTCTTT.

In this sample, this clone turned up many times. The gene calls are TRBV7-8 and TRBJ2-2; 7 bases are shared with TRBD1. The germline CDR1 and CDR2 sequences are SGHVS and FQNEAQ. The CDR3 is 16 amino acids. J lost 1 base, V lost 5 bases, and 7 bases had no gene match. In DNA, the CDR3 is TGTGCCAGCAGCCCCCGACAGGGAAAGAACACCGGGGAGCTGTTTTTT. It encodes CASSPRQGKNTGELFF.